This T cell receptor beta chain is drawn from a study of CD8 T cells in ankylosing spondylitis. Whole-study findings and limits: Characteristic, it appeared, of ankylosing spondylitis blood was a TCR beta motif of eight highly homologous variants.

TCRdb independently ran MiXCR on the 5' RACE reads; one entry per CDR3 protein. The table has a few hundred thousand distinct CDR3 sequences, under 20% seen once; the top ten hold over 1%. The CDR3 is 16 amino acids. V was pared by 4 bases and J by 4 bases, with 8 bases of the junction left unmatched. Germline assignment: CDR1 SGHAT and CDR2 FQNNGV. At least ten counts were recorded for this clonotype. Antigen specificity is unknown. The chain combines TRBV11-2 with TRBJ2-1; 9 nucleotides agree with TRBD2. The sequenced sample consisted of blood, either unsorted or a sorted T cell fraction (not recorded which). The TCR comes from a male donor with ankylosing spondylitis. The CDR3 is CASSWERGVGYNEQFF. Here the CDR3 DNA reads TGTGCCAGCAGCTGGGAGCGGGGGGTAGGGTACAATGAGCAGTTCTTC.